The text below deals with one T cell receptor (beta chain). This clone was detected only once. Its antigen has not been determined. Base qualities are not at hand, and no much larger clone is one base apart. The sample carries other DNA sequences with the same CDR3. Reading from cysteine to phenylalanine, the CDR3 counts 14 amino acids. Kept here is only the CDR3 DNA, which spans 42 bases and is read in frame from base 1. Trimming takes 5 bases off V and 1 base off J; junction bases not matched to a gene: 5. The germline V gene specifies SGHRS as CDR1 and YFSETQ as CDR2. Samples from volunteer blood donors who had recovered from COVID-19 were contributed by a second Seattle source. The collaborating institutions used their own protocols to collect whole blood in K2EDTA tubes. For TCRbeta analysis, collaborators shipped samples in one of three forms: frozen whole blood, isolated PBMCs, or DNA extracted from either of those sample types.

TCRbeta CDR3 regions were amplified from genomic DNA using the immunoSEQ Assay, a bias-controlled multiplex PCR. The study's own analysis went as follows. Nucleated cell counts per sample were estimated from amplification of reference gene primers within the assay. To quantify the absolute abundance of each unique TCRbeta CDR3 rearrangement, sequence reads were collapsed and filtered. Productive Simpson clonality was computed per sample as the square root of Simpson's diversity index over productive rearrangements. The table comes from immuneACCESS by way of TCRdb, which keeps in-frame sequences with V and J called. Part of the clones is missing from these tables; in studies checked, under half for an unresolved V gene and the rest for unknown reasons. V, J and clone size were drawn from that table, and D and trimming were deduced from the DNA. The sample table contains approximately 250,000 clones; only one count was recorded for roughly 84% of them. 1.4% of the sample is taken by the ten largest.

The sample is drawn from a study of blood T cell repertoires in COVID-19 (dated by TCRdb to about 2020). For the study in its entirety: Samples from collaborators originated in the United States, Italy and Spain and spanned both the acute and convalescent phases of COVID-19. Nearly every sample came with metadata listing a de-identified subject ID, COVID-19 status, age in years and sex. The repertoires were released in a freely available public database intended as a resource for research on the immune response to SARS-CoV-2. The dataset comprised deeply sampled blood TCRbeta repertoires from subjects exposed to, actively infected with, or recovered from COVID-19. Samples were obtained from the ongoing ImmuneRACE study (first 160 participants) and from about 1,300 subjects provided by 6 global collaborators. Where available, HLA class I and class II types were taken from metadata supplied by the sample provider and were not determined by assay-based typing. The material from the prospective study consisted of cDNA or gDNA derived from T cells, B-cell-depleted T cells, or PBMCs.

General study outcomes and caveats: The quantity of clinical and demographic metadata differed by source and by participant and was supplied without curation.

The source of this sequence is a woman between 35 and 50 years old who had recovered from COVID-19. The rearranged segments are TRBV5-1 and TRBJ2-7, with 8 central nucleotides matching TRBD1. Material: peripheral blood. CDR3 protein: CASSPTGGSYEQYF. In nucleotide form, the sequence is TGCGCCAGCAGTCCTACAGGGGGGTCCTACGAGCAGTACTTC.